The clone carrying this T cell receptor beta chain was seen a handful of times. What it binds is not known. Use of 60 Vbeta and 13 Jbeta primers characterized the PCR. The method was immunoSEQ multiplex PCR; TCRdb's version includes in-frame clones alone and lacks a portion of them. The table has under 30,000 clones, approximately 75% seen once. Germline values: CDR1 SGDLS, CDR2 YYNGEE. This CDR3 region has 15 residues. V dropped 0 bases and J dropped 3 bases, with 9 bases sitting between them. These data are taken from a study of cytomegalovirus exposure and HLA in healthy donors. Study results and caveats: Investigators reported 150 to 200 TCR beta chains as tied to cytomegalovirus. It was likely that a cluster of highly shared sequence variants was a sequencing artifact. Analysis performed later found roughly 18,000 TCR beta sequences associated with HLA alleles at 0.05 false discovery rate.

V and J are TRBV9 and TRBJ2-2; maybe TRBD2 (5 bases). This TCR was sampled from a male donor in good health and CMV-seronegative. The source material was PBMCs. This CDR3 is CASSVGTDYTGELFF. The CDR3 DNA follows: TGTGCCAGCAGCGTAGGGACGGACTACACCGGGGAGCTGTTTTTT. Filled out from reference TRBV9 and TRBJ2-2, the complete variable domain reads DSGVTQTPKHLITATGQRVTLRCSPRSGDLSVYWYQQSLDQGLQFLIQYYNGEERAKGNILERFSAQQFPDLHSELNLSSLELGDSALYFCASSVGTDYTGELFFGEGSRLTVL.